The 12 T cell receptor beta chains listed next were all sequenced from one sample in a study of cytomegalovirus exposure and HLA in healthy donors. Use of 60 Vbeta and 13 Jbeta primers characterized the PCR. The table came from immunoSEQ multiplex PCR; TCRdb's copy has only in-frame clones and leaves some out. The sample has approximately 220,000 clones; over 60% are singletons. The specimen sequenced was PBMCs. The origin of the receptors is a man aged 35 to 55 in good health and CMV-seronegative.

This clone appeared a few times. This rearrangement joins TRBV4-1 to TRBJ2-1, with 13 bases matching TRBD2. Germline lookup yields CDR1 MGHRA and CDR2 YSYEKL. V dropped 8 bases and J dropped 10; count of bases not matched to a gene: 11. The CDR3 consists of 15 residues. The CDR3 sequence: CASRPTSGGPREQFF. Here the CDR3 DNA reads TGCGCCAGCCGACCGACTAGCGGGGGGCCACGAGAGCAGTTCTTC.

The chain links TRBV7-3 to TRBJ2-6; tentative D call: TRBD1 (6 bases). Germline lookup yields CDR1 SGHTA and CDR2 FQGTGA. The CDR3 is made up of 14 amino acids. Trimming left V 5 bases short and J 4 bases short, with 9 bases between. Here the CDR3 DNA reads TGTGCCAGCAGCCCGACAGGAGGGGCCAACGTCCTGACTTTC. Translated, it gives CASSPTGGANVLTF.

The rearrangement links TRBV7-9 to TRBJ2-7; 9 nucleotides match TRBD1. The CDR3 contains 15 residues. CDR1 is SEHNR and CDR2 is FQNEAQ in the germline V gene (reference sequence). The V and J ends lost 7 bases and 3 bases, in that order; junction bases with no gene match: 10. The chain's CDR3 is CASNLGEGQGYEQYF. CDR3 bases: TGTGCCAGCAACCTCGGGGAGGGACAGGGCTACGAGCAGTACTTC.

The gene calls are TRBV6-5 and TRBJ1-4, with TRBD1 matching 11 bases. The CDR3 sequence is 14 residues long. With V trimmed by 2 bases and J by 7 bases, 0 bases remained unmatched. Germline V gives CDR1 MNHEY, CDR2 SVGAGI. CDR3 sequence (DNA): TGTGCCAGCAGTTACGGACAGGGGGCTGAAAAACTGTTTTTT. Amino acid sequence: CASSYGQGAEKLFF.

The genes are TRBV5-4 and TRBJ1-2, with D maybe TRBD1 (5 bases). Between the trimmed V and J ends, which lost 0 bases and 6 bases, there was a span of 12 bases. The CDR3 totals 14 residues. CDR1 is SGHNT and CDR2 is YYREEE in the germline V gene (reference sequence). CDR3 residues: CASSLDAGTHGYTF. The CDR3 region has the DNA TGTGCCAGCAGCTTGGACGCGGGGACCCATGGCTACACCTTC.

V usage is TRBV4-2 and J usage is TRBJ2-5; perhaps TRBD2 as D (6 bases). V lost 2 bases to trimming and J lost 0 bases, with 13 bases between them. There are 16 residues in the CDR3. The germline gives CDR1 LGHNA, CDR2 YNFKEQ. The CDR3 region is CASSQPGEVDQETQYF. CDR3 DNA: TGTGCCAGCAGCCAACCGGGGGAGGTGGACCAAGAGACCCAGTACTTC.

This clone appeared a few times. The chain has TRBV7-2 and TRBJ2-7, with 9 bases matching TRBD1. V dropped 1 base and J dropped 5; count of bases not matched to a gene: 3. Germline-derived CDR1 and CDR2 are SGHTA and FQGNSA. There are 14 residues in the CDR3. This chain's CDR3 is CASSLDRGRNEQYF. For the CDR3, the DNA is TGTGCCAGCAGCTTAGACAGGGGGCGAAACGAGCAGTACTTC.

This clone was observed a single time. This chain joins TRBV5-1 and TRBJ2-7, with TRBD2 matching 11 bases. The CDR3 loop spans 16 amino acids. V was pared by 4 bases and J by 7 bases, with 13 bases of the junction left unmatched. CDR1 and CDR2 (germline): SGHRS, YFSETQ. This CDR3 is CASSPGTFSGRAEQYF. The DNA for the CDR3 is TGCGCCAGCAGCCCGGGAACATTTAGCGGGAGGGCAGAGCAGTACTTC.

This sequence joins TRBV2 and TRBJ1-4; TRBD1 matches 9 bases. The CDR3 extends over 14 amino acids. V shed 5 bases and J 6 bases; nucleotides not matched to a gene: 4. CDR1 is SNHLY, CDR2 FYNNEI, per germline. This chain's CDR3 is CASSPDRGDEKLFF. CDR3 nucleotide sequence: TGTGCCAGCAGTCCTGACAGGGGGGATGAAAAACTGTTTTTT.

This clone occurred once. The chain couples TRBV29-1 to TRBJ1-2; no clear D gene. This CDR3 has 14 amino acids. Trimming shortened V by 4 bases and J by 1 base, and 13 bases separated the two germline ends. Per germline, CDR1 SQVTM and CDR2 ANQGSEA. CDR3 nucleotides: TGCAGCGTTGGGGGAGGTTGGGATAACTATGGCTACACCTTC. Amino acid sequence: CSVGGGWDNYGYTF.

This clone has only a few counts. CDR3 region: CASSEERTGPFF. In DNA form, the CDR3 reads TGTGCCAGCAGTGAAGAAAGGACAGGGCCTTTCTTT. The V and J genes are TRBV2 and TRBJ1-1; 8 bases agree with TRBD1. Trimming cost V 1 base and J 12 bases; bases outside gene matches: 4. This CDR3 contains 12 residues. Germline values: CDR1 SNHLY, CDR2 FYNNEI.

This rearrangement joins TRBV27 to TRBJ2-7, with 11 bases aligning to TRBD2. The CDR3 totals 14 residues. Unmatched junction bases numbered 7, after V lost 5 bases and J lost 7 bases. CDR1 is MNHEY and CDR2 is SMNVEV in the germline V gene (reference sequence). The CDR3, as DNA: TGTGCCAGCAGTGGGTTAGCGGGAGGGCGGGAGCAGTACTTC. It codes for CASSGLAGGREQYF.